The rows below give T cell receptor beta chains drawn from one sample of a study of blood T cell repertoires in COVID-19. Clones were sequenced by immunoSEQ multiplex PCR, and TCRdb holds only the in-frame ones, with some missing. Among 250,000 or so clones listed, 91% were seen once. Sequenced input: PBMCs or T cells enriched from blood (not recorded which). The source is a human donor in a cohort exposed to, infected with or recovered from COVID-19 (not recorded which). The donor label of this sample is uncertain. Both conserved end residues are part of each CDR3. The D gene is left open where the match is weak. A clone size is listed for some rows: how often the clone was seen (once, few, many), or a class if it is expanded.

D gene | clone size | J gene | V gene | CDR3 DNA | CDR3 protein
- | once | TRBJ2-4 | TRBV15 | TGTGCCACCAGCGGAGACATAGAAGTAAACATTCAGTACTTC | CATSGDIEVNIQYF
- | - | TRBJ1-1 | TRBV29-1 | TGCAGCGTTGAAGAGGGGATAAACCGGGGGGTCTTT | CSVEEGINRGVF
TRBD1 | - | TRBJ2-3 | TRBV6-5 | TGTGCCAGCATGCTAGGACAGGGGGCCACAGATACGCAGTATTTT | CASMLGQGATDTQYF
TRBD1 | - | TRBJ1-2 | TRBV11-1 | TGTGCCAGCAGCCTGGGACAGGGACGCTATGGCTACACCTTC | CASSLGQGRYGYTF
TRBD1 | - | TRBJ1-6 | TRBV10-1 | TGCGCCAGCTCCGGCCGGGACAGGGCTCGCAATTCACCCCTCCACTTT | CASSGRDRARNSPLHF
- | once | TRBJ2-3 | TRBV5-6 | TGTGCCAGCAGCCGCAGGGAAACAGATACGCAGTATTTT | CASSRRETDTQYF
- | - | TRBJ2-1 | TRBV5-5 | TGTGCCAGCAACACTCCTGGGCAGAGTGAGCAGTTCTTC | CASNTPGQSEQFF
- | - | TRBJ2-3 | TRBV7-6 | TGTGCCAGCAGGTCGGGACTTAGCACAGATACGCAGTATTTT | CASRSGLSTDTQYF
- | - | TRBJ2-4 | TRBV5-6 | TGTGCCAGCAGCTTTCCTAGCCAGAACAAAAACATTCAGTACTTC | CASSFPSQNKNIQYF
- | - | TRBJ1-5 | TRBV7-2 | TGTGCCAGCAGCTCCGGCGGACAGCCCCAGCATTTT | CASSSGGQPQHF
- | - | TRBJ2-7 | TRBV3-1/TRBV3-2 | TGTGCCAGCAGCCAAGCGGACAGGGAGGGCGAGCAGTACTTC | CASSQADREGEQYF
- | - | TRBJ1-1 | TRBV29-1 | TGCAGCGTTGAAGGCCGGGTGAACACTGAAGCTTTCTTT | CSVEGRVNTEAFF
TRBD2 | - | TRBJ2-2 | TRBV24-1 | TGTGCCACCAGATCCGGACTAGCGGGGGGGACCAACACCGGGGAGCTGTTTTTT | CATRSGLAGGTNTGELFF
TRBD2 | - | TRBJ2-1 | TRBV27 | TGTGCCAGCAGTCTAACTCGACTAGCCCGGAGTGAGCAGTTCTTC | CASSLTRLARSEQFF